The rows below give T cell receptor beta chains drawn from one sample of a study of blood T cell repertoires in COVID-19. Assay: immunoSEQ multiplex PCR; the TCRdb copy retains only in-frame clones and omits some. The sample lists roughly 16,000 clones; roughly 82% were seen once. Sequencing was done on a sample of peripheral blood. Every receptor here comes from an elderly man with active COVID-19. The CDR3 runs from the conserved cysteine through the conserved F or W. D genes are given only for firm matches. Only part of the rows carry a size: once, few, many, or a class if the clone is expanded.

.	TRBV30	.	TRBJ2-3	CAWIAPGTDTQYF	TGTGCCTGGATAGCACCAGGCACAGATACGCAGTATTTT
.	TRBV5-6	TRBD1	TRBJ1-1	CASSLGGATLRTEAFF	TGTGCCAGCAGCCTAGGGGGCGCGACTTTAAGGACTGAAGCTTTCTTT
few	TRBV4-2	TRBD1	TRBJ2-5	CASSQDGTGGETQYF	TGTGCCAGCAGCCAAGATGGGACAGGGGGAGAGACCCAGTACTTC
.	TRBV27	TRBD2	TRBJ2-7	CASRGLAGRKDEQYF	TGTGCCAGCAGAGGACTAGCGGGACGCAAAGACGAGCAGTACTTC
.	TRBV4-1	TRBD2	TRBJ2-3	CASSQGTSGRAQYF	TGCGCCAGCAGCCAGGGGACTAGCGGGAGGGCCCAGTATTTT
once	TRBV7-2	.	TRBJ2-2	CASSPDSPLAPGELFF	TGTGCCAGCAGCCCCGACAGCCCCCTGGCCCCCGGGGAGCTGTTTTTT
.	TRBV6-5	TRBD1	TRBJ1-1	CASRERTGNTEAFF	TGTGCCAGCAGAGAGAGGACAGGGAACACTGAAGCTTTCTTT
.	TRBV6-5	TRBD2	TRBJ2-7	CATTLTSVNYEQYF	TGTGCCACCACCTTGACTAGCGTAAACTACGAGCAGTACTTC
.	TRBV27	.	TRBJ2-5	CASSLSPPTGTRYLEGTQYF	TGTGCCAGCAGTTTATCCCCTCCGACAGGGACCCGTTACTTGGAGGGGACCCAGTACTTC
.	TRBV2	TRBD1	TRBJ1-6	CASSEVMGQGDF	TGTGCCAGCAGTGAAGTAATGGGACAGGGTGACTTT
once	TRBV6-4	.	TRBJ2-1	CASSGLAGGNEQFF	TGTGCCAGCAGTGGGTTAGCAGGAGGCAATGAGCAGTTCTTC
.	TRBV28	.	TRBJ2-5	CASSLTGRETQYF	TGTGCCAGCAGTTTGACTGGCAGAGAGACCCAGTACTTC
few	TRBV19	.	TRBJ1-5	CATSQARNQPQHF	TGTGCCACCTCACAGGCTCGTAATCAGCCCCAGCATTTT
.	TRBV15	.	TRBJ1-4	CATSRDRTGGEKLFF	TGTGCCACCAGCAGAGATCGGACCGGGGGTGAAAAACTGTTTTTT
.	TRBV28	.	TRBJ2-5	CASKSGHQETQYF	TGTGCCAGCAAGAGCGGGCACCAAGAGACCCAGTACTTC
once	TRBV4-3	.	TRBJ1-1	CASSQDMSRGRGTEAFF	TGCGCCAGCAGCCAAGACATGTCCAGGGGAAGGGGCACTGAAGCTTTCTTT
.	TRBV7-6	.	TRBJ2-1	CASSLGTTSFSEQFF	TGTGCCAGCAGCTTAGGAACGACTAGTTTCAGTGAGCAGTTCTTC
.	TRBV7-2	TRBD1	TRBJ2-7	CASSLNGQGVGEQYF	TGTGCCAGCAGCCTCAACGGACAGGGCGTAGGGGAGCAGTACTTC
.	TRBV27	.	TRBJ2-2	CASSPVQGPGELFF	TGTGCCAGCAGTCCTGTACAGGGTCCCGGGGAGCTGTTTTTT
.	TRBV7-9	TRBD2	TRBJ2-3	CASSTRWGLAGTDTQYF	TGTGCCAGCAGCACAAGATGGGGACTAGCGGGGACAGATACGCAGTATTTT
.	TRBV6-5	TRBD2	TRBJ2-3	CASSYVAGLTDTQYF	TGTGCCAGCAGTTACGTAGCGGGACTCACAGATACGCAGTATTTT
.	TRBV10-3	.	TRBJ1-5	CAISESGPNDQPQHF	TGTGCCATCAGTGAGTCTGGGCCAAACGATCAGCCCCAGCATTTT
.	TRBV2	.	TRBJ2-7	CASSEYLAGEQYF	TGTGCCAGCAGTGAATACCTAGCCGGGGAGCAGTACTTC
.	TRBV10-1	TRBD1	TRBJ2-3	CASSEEGATDTQYF	TGCGCCAGCAGTGAAGAGGGGGCAACAGATACGCAGTATTTT
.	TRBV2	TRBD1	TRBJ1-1	CASKQGAEAFF	TGTGCCAGCAAGCAGGGGGCTGAAGCTTTCTTT
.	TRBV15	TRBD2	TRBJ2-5	CATSTRVGLGDLQETQYF	TGTGCCACCAGCACTAGGGTGGGACTAGGGGACTTACAAGAGACCCAGTACTTC
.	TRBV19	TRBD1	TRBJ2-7	CASSMGGTGSYEQYF	TGTGCCAGTAGTATGGGCGGGACAGGCTCCTACGAGCAGTACTTC
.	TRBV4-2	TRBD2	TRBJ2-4	CASSQDRTLSGNIQYF	TGTGCCAGCAGCCAAGATAGGACCCTTAGCGGGAACATTCAGTACTTC
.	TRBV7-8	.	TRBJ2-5	CASSLGSSRSETQYF	TGTGCCAGCAGCTTAGGCAGCTCCAGGTCAGAGACCCAGTACTTC
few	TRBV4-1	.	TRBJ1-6	CASSQDIGVGSPLHF	TGCGCCAGCAGCCAAGATATAGGGGTAGGCTCACCCCTCCACTTT
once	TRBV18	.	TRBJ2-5	CASQGSGETQYF	TGTGCCAGTCAGGGGTCGGGAGAGACCCAGTACTTC
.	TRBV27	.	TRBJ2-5	CAGRTDCLLETQYF	TGTGCCGGGCGAACGGACTGTCTCTTGGAGACCCAGTACTTC
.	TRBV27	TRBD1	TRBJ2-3	CASQTPGQSTDTQYF	TGTGCCAGTCAAACCCCGGGACAGAGCACAGATACGCAGTATTTT
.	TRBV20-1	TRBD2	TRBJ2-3	CSAIDPRGGSTDTQYF	TGCAGTGCTATTGACCCCCGCGGGGGTAGCACAGATACGCAGTATTTT
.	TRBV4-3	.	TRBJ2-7	CASSPTENSYEQYF	TGCGCCAGCAGCCCGACAGAGAACTCCTACGAGCAGTACTTC
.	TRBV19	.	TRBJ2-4	CASSMEVIAKNIQYF	TGTGCCAGTAGTATGGAGGTGATAGCCAAAAACATTCAGTACTTC
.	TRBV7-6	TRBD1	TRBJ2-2	CASSSPGQGNTGELFF	TGTGCCAGCAGCTCTCCGGGACAGGGGAACACCGGGGAGCTGTTTTTT
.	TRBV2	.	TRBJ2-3	CASSGERTDTQYF	TGTGCCAGCAGTGGGGAGCGCACAGATACGCAGTATTTT
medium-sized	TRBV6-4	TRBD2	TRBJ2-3	CASSPTSGGTDTQYF	TGTGCCAGCAGTCCAACTAGCGGGGGCACAGATACGCAGTATTTT
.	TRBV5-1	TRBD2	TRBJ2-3	CASSPTSGSIPSTDTQYF	TGCGCCAGCAGCCCGACTAGCGGGAGTATTCCTAGCACAGATACGCAGTATTTT
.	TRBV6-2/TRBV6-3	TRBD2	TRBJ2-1	CASSLRGLAGGGPYNEQFF	TGTGCCAGCAGTTTAAGGGGACTAGCGGGAGGTGGACCCTACAATGAGCAGTTCTTC
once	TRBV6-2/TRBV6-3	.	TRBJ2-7	CASSRTGSYEQYF	TGTGCCAGCAGCCGTACAGGTTCCTACGAGCAGTACTTC
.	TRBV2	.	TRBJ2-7	CASSEELAGLYEQYF	TGTGCCAGCAGTGAAGAGTTGGCGGGGCTCTACGAGCAGTACTTC